These 31 T cell receptor beta chains were all obtained from the same sample, sequenced in a study of blood T cell repertoires in COVID-19. Data came from immunoSEQ multiplex PCR; TCRdb stores just in-frame clones and leaves some out. The sample shows some 150,000 clones, 80% to 90% of them seen only once. The sequenced sample consisted of peripheral blood. Source of these receptors: a man between 40 and 49 years old who had recovered from COVID-19.

This rearrangement joins TRBV4-2 to TRBJ2-5; TRBD2 agrees at 9 bases. Trimming at V came to 1 base and at J to 2 bases, leaving 2 bases not matched to a gene. CDR3 length: 15 residues. The germline gives CDR1 LGHNA, CDR2 YNFKEQ. CDR3 in DNA: TGTGCCAGCAGCCAAGGGACTAGCGAACAAGAGACCCAGTACTTC. Protein: CASSQGTSEQETQYF.

The chain joins TRBV4-3 to TRBJ2-7; a weak D match, TRBD1 (7 bases). Germline CDR1 is LGHNA and CDR2 is YSLEER. The CDR3 runs to 15 residues. Trimming left V 3 bases short and J 4 bases short, with 16 bases between. Written as DNA, the CDR3 is TGCGCCAGCAGCCAGGACCGGCAGGGGGGTTACGAGCAGTACTTC. Translated, it gives CASSQDRQGGYEQYF.

The chain recombines TRBV5-5 with TRBJ2-5, with a weak D call TRBD1 (6 bases). With 6 bases removed from V and 4 bases from J, the gap between germline ends came to 19 bases. The germline V gene has CDR1 SGHKS and CDR2 YYEKEE (reference sequence). This CDR3 spans 15 amino acids. CDR3 region: CASTPNRDTLETQYF. CDR3 bases: TGTGCCAGCACCCCAAATCGGGACACGCTAGAGACCCAGTACTTC.

This clone was seen only once. The chain is built from TRBV29-1 and TRBJ2-7, with D possibly TRBD1 on 5 matching bases. The CDR3 has 14 amino acids. Trimming took off 6 bases at V and 0 bases at J, with 15 bases between the two ends. CDR1 is SQVTM, CDR2 ANQGSEA, per germline. CDR3 DNA: TGCAGCGTCGGTACAGGAATGAGCTCCTACGAGCAGTACTTC. This translates into CSVGTGMSSYEQYF.

The chain combines TRBV15 with TRBJ1-4, with a possible D match to TRBD1 (5 bases). CDR3 length: 15 amino acids. The V end lost 1 base, the J end lost 8 bases, and 14 bases lay between the germline ends. Germline values: CDR1 LNHNV, CDR2 YYDKDF (reference sequence). CDR3 protein: CATSRGGGGKEKLFF. The CDR3 nucleotides read TGTGCCACCAGCAGAGGGGGGGGTGGAAAGGAAAAACTGTTTTTT.

CDR3 amino acids: CASSEPLAGNTDTQYF. In DNA form, the CDR3 reads TGTGCCAGCAGTGAACCACTAGCGGGAAACACAGATACGCAGTATTTT. The V call is TRBV6-1, the J call TRBJ2-3; 10 bases are a match to TRBD2. Germline CDR1 and CDR2: MNHNS and SASEGT. V was clipped by 2 bases and J by 2 bases; unmatched bases: 4. CDR3 length: 16 amino acids.

The chain is built from TRBV5-4 and TRBJ1-1; maybe TRBD1 (6 bases). Looked up from germline, CDR1 is SGHNT and CDR2 is YYREEE (reference sequence). V was pared by 1 base and J by 7 bases, with 11 bases between. The CDR3 consists of 13 residues. The DNA for the CDR3 is TGTGCCAGCAGCTTGCGGACAGACTATGAAGCTTTCTTT. It specifies CASSLRTDYEAFF.

The chain couples TRBV4-1 to TRBJ1-4; D is unresolved. V lost 1 base to trimming and J lost 0 bases, with 6 bases between them. Germline V gives CDR1 MGHRA, CDR2 YSYEKL. The CDR3 loop spans 15 amino acids. The CDR3 nucleotides are TGCGCCAGCAGCCAAGGTGCTACAACTAATGAAAAACTGTTTTTT. Amino acids: CASSQGATTNEKLFF.

As for this clone: Other DNA sequences in this sample translate to the same CDR3. This chain links TRBV6-2 or TRBV6-3 with TRBJ2-7, with a tentative D call TRBD2 (5 bases). The CDR3 loop spans 14 amino acids. Germline V lookup: CDR1 MNHEY, CDR2 SVGEGT. Deletions cut 4 bases from V and 2 bases from J, with 12 bases between. CDR3 in DNA: TGTGCCAGCAGTTGGACTGGTCCCCCCTACGAGCAGTACTTC. It translates to CASSWTGPPYEQYF.

J is TRBJ1-2 and V is TRBV3-1 (or the pseudogene TRBV3-2); D call uncertain. CDR1 is LGHDT and CDR2 is YNNKEL in the germline V gene (reference sequence). This CDR3 comprises 15 residues. The V and J ends lost 1 base and 0 bases respectively, with 9 bases between them. The CDR3 DNA is TGTGCCAGCAGCCAAGTGCCCCGAGCTAACTATGGCTACACCTTC. Its translation: CASSQVPRANYGYTF.

The V call is TRBV5-4, the J call TRBJ2-5, with a possible D match to TRBD1 (5 bases). This CDR3 is built from 14 residues. V was clipped by 0 bases and J by 5 bases, with 11 bases between them. Germline CDR1 SGHNT, CDR2 YYREEE (reference sequence). CDR3 residues: CASSLALPGETQYF. CDR3 sequence (DNA): TGTGCCAGCAGCTTGGCCTTACCAGGGGAGACCCAGTACTTC.

The chain is built from TRBV30 and TRBJ2-7; tentatively, D is TRBD2 (5 bases). The CDR3 consists of 12 residues. V lost 6 bases, J lost 0 bases, and 9 bases lay in between. Per the germline V gene, CDR1 is GTSNPN and CDR2 is SVGIG (reference sequence). CDR3 residues: CACSRGSYEQYF. The CDR3 DNA follows: TGTGCCTGTTCCCGGGGCTCCTACGAGCAGTACTTC.

The CDR3 reads CSASSGRGTDTQYF. The CDR3, as DNA: TGCAGTGCTAGTAGCGGGAGGGGCACAGATACGCAGTATTTT. The V call is TRBV20-1, the J call TRBJ2-3; TRBD2 matches 11 bases. The germline V gene has CDR1 DFQATT and CDR2 SNEGSKA (reference sequence). The CDR3 has 14 amino acids. The V segment lost 3 bases and the J segment 1 base; nucleotides outside the gene matches: 0.

V and J are TRBV9 and TRBJ1-2; TRBD1 matches 9 bases. Per the germline V gene, CDR1 is SGDLS and CDR2 is YYNGEE. The length of the CDR3 is 14 residues. The J segment lost 6 bases and the V segment lost 3 bases, leaving 6 bases of the junction unmatched. DNA for the CDR3: TGTGCCAGCAGCGCCTGGGACAGGGAGGATGGCTACACCTTC. This sequence encodes CASSAWDREDGYTF. The variable domain in full, with the rest retrieved from reference TRBV9 and TRBJ1-2, is DSGVTQTPKHLITATGQRVTLRCSPRSGDLSVYWYQQSLDQGLQFLIQYYNGEERAKGNILERFSAQQFPDLHSELNLSSLELGDSALYFCASSAWDREDGYTFGSGTRLTVV.

The genes are TRBV7-9 and TRBJ2-1; TRBD1 aligns across 7 bases. The J segment lost 10 bases and the V segment lost 5 bases, leaving 17 bases of the junction unmatched. Germline lookup yields CDR1 SEHNR and CDR2 FQNEAQ (reference sequence). The CDR3 sequence is 16 residues long. CDR3 DNA: TGTGCCAGCAGCGATACTGGACAGGACGTTCGCCGGGAGCAGTTCTTC. It specifies CASSDTGQDVRREQFF.

This chain uses TRBV28 with TRBJ2-1; perhaps TRBD2 as D (5 bases). With 1 base removed from V and 6 bases from J, the gap between germline ends came to 13 bases. The V gene's germline CDR1 is MDHEN and CDR2 SYDVKM. The CDR3 is 15 amino acids. The CDR3 loop is CASSLFGERGNEQFF. The CDR3 DNA is TGTGCCAGCAGTTTATTCGGGGAGAGAGGCAATGAGCAGTTCTTC.

The gene calls are TRBV6-5 and TRBJ2-5; D is possibly TRBD1 (5 bases). The germline V gene encodes CDR1 MNHEY and CDR2 SVGAGI. The CDR3 is 14 residues long. Trimming shortened V by 6 bases and J by 0 bases, and 11 bases separated the two germline ends. CDR3: CASRMDNNQETQYF. CDR3 DNA: TGTGCCAGCAGAATGGACAATAACCAAGAGACCCAGTACTTC.

This clone was picked up a small number of times. At one end the junction does not follow the germline gene, possibly because of a read error. The rearrangement links TRBV28 to TRBJ2-7; 7 bases line up with TRBD1. The CDR3 consists of 12 residues. Germline V lookup: CDR1 MDHEN, CDR2 SYDVKM. DNA for the CDR3: TGTGCCAGCAGCCCCGACAGGGTAAGGGCAAACTTC. It specifies CASSPDRVRANF.

The chain carries TRBV12-3 or TRBV12-4 and TRBJ1-5, with D hard to call. V dropped 3 bases and J dropped 0 bases, with 3 bases sitting between them. This CDR3 region has 13 residues. CDR3 sequence (DNA): TGTGCCAGCAGTTTGTATAGCAATCAGCCCCAGCATTTT. Translation gives CASSLYSNQPQHF.

J is TRBJ2-7 and V is TRBV10-3, with TRBD1 matching over 7 bases. The CDR3 runs to 15 residues. The ends lost 0 bases at V and 1 base at J; junction bases unmatched: 3. The germline CDR1 and CDR2 sequences are ENHRY and SYGVKD. CDR3 protein: CAISESRTGSYEQYF. CDR3 in DNA: TGTGCCATCAGTGAGTCGAGGACAGGATCCTACGAGCAGTACTTC.

This chain joins TRBV11-3 and TRBJ1-6; TRBD1 matches 7 bases. V gave up 6 bases and J gave up 0 bases; unmatched junction bases: 2. This CDR3 has 15 amino acids. CDR1 is SGHNT, CDR2 YENEEA, per germline. CDR3 sequence: CASSTGDSYNSPLHF. The CDR3 coding sequence is TGTGCCAGCAGTACAGGGGACTCCTATAATTCACCCCTCCACTTT.

The V gene is TRBV10-3, the J gene TRBJ2-7, with D tentatively TRBD1 (5 bases). There are 15 residues in the CDR3. With 0 bases removed from V and 0 bases from J, the gap between germline ends came to 9 bases. CDR1 ENHRY and CDR2 SYGVKD come from the germline V gene. CDR3 sequence: CAISESRAPSYEQYF. The CDR3, as DNA: TGTGCCATCAGTGAGTCCAGGGCCCCCTCCTACGAGCAGTACTTC.

The chain combines TRBV6-2 or TRBV6-3 with TRBJ2-7; D gene unclear. V was trimmed by 4 bases and J by 0 bases, leaving 10 bases between them. The CDR3 spans 14 residues. From germline, CDR1 is MNHEY and CDR2 SVGEGT. The CDR3 region is CASSFSASSYEQYF. The CDR3, as DNA: TGTGCCAGCAGTTTCTCAGCGAGCTCCTACGAGCAGTACTTC.

This clone was counted between two and nine times. The rearrangement links TRBV10-3 to TRBJ2-7; 7 bases are shared with TRBD1. Per germline, CDR1 ENHRY and CDR2 SYGVKD. The CDR3 covers 11 residues. The ends lost 10 bases at V and 7 bases at J; junction bases unmatched: 7. In DNA form, the CDR3 reads TGTGCCACCCGCTCAGGGGGAGAGCAGTACTTC. Translation: CATRSGGEQYF.

In this sample, this clone turned up once. The chain couples TRBV6-5 to TRBJ1-1; 8 nucleotides agree with TRBD1. The CDR3 sequence is 15 residues long. Germline V gene data show CDR1 as MNHEY and CDR2 as SVGAGI. The V segment lost 7 bases and the J segment 5 bases; nucleotides outside the gene matches: 12. The CDR3 spells CASILTHRGDTEAFF. The CDR3 DNA reads TGTGCCAGCATCTTAACCCACAGGGGGGATACTGAAGCTTTCTTT.

In its sample, this clone was seen once. The V and J genes are TRBV7-2 and TRBJ2-3; 13 bases map to TRBD2. Trimming at V came to 3 bases and at J to 1 base, leaving 1 base not matched to a gene. The CDR3 extends over 16 amino acids. Germline V gene data show CDR1 as SGHTA and CDR2 as FQGNSA. The CDR3 protein is CASSFGLAGGTDTQYF. CDR3 in DNA: TGTGCCAGCAGCTTCGGACTAGCGGGGGGCACAGATACGCAGTATTTT. The entire variable domain, with the rest obtained from reference TRBV7-2 and TRBJ2-3, is as follows: GAGVSQSPSNKVTEKGKDVELRCDPISGHTALYWYRQSLGQGLEFLIYFQGNSAPDKSGLPSDRFSAERTGGSVSTLTIQRTQQEDSAVYLCASSFGLAGGTDTQYFGPGTRLTVL.

The chain carries TRBV19 and TRBJ1-6; tentative D call: TRBD1 (5 bases). Germline CDR1 reads LNHDA; CDR2 reads SQIVND (reference sequence). The CDR3 sequence is 14 residues long. Between the trimmed V and J ends, which lost 5 bases and 14 bases, there was a span of 19 bases. This chain's CDR3 is CASSPAPGGGSLHF. The CDR3 DNA follows: TGTGCCAGTAGTCCAGCCCCCGGCGGGGGGTCCCTCCACTTT.

The chain carries TRBV30 and TRBJ2-7; TRBD2 might be the D (5 bases). The CDR3 consists of 14 residues. Per the germline V gene, CDR1 is GTSNPN and CDR2 is SVGIG (reference sequence). Deletions cut 0 bases from V and 2 bases from J, with 11 bases between. The CDR3 protein is CAWSVGSVAYEQYF. The DNA of the CDR3 is TGTGCCTGGAGTGTTGGTAGCGTTGCCTACGAGCAGTACTTC.

The chain uses TRBV7-9 and TRBJ2-5; 7 positions match TRBD2. The V gene's germline CDR1 is SEHNR and CDR2 FQNEAQ (reference sequence). V lost 2 bases to trimming and J lost 6 bases; unmatched junction nucleotides: 3. CDR3 length: 13 residues. CDR3 protein: CASSLSGGQTQYF. The CDR3 DNA reads TGTGCCAGCAGCTTATCGGGGGGACAGACCCAGTACTTC.

The chain couples TRBV7-9 to TRBJ2-4; 8 bases match TRBD1. V shed 5 bases and J 0 bases; nucleotides not matched to a gene: 6. The CDR3 covers 16 residues. The germline V gene encodes CDR1 SEHNR and CDR2 FQNEAQ (reference sequence). The CDR3 is CASSHRQGSAKNIQYF. In nucleotides, the CDR3 is TGTGCCAGCAGCCATCGACAGGGGTCAGCCAAAAACATTCAGTACTTC.

The gene calls are TRBV5-4 and TRBJ2-5; 9 positions match TRBD2. Germline V gene lookup returns CDR1 SGHNT and CDR2 YYREEE (reference sequence). The CDR3 sequence is 16 residues long. V was pared by 1 base and J by 4 bases, with 8 bases of the junction left unmatched. DNA for the CDR3: TGTGCCAGCAGCTTGCCTAGCGGGGTAATGGGAGAGACCCAGTACTTC. Its translation: CASSLPSGVMGETQYF.